These 25 T cell receptor beta chains were all obtained from the same sample, sequenced in a study of cytomegalovirus exposure and HLA in healthy donors. The PCR employed 60 Vbeta primers together with 13 Jbeta primers. TCRdb's copy holds only in-frame clones and misses some; the assay was immunoSEQ multiplex PCR. This repertoire shows 95,000 to 150,000 clones, about 83% found once; its top ten account for 2.7%. The sequencing input was PBMCs. These receptors were taken from a woman in her thirties or forties in good health and CMV-seropositive.

The chain employs TRBV9 and TRBJ2-5; 13 bases are a match to TRBD2. The CDR3 totals 16 residues. Trimming removed 0 bases from V and 7 bases from J; junction bases left unmatched: 6. Germline V CDR1 and CDR2: SGDLS, YYNGEE. The CDR3 is CASSVGGLAGLGTQYF. As DNA, the CDR3 is TGTGCCAGCAGCGTAGGGGGACTAGCGGGACTGGGGACCCAGTACTTC.

In its sample, this clone was seen a few times. The genes are TRBV30 and TRBJ1-3; D not certain. Trimming took off 0 bases at V and 4 bases at J, with 4 bases between the two ends. Germline assignment: CDR1 GTSNPN and CDR2 SVGIG (reference sequence). CDR3 length equals 12 residues. CDR3 loop: CAWSVLGNTIYF. CDR3 sequence (DNA): TGTGCCTGGAGTGTACTGGGAAACACCATATATTTT.

Only a few counts were recorded for this clone. The chain employs TRBV5-1 and TRBJ2-1; D possibly corresponds to TRBD2 (5 bases). The CDR3 spans 15 residues. V lost 1 base and J 4 bases, leaving 12 bases between the germline ends. Germline V gives CDR1 SGHRS, CDR2 YFSETQ. CDR3 bases: TGCGCCAGCAGCTTGTCGACCACGGGGTACAATGAGCAGTTCTTC. Translated: CASSLSTTGYNEQFF.

This clone has only one observation. V and J are TRBV7-2 and TRBJ2-5; 9 bases match TRBD1. V lost 2 bases to trimming and J lost 4 bases; unmatched junction nucleotides: 8. Germline CDR1 and CDR2: SGHTA and FQGNSA. This CDR3 comprises 16 residues. CDR3 sequence reads: CASSLRYRGRGETQYF. The CDR3 coding sequence is TGTGCCAGCAGCTTACGTTACAGGGGGCGCGGAGAGACCCAGTACTTC.

This clone was counted only a few times. This chain connects TRBV5-1 to TRBJ2-5; 11 bases line up with TRBD2. Per germline, CDR1 SGHRS and CDR2 YFSETQ. The CDR3 spans 17 residues. After removal of 4 bases from V and 1 base from J, the junction contained 9 bases not matched to a gene. The CDR3 nucleotides read TGCGCCAGCAGCATACAGGGACTAGCGGAGGTCCAAGAGACCCAGTACTTC. Translating it yields CASSIQGLAEVQETQYF.

V gene TRBV10-1 combines with J gene TRBJ1-3; D unclear. CDR1 is WNHNN and CDR2 is SYGVQD in the germline V gene (reference sequence). Trimming stripped 6 bases from V and 0 bases from J, with 6 bases between. The CDR3 is made up of 13 amino acids. Here the CDR3 reads CASSHNSGNTIYF. In DNA, the CDR3 is TGCGCCAGCAGCCACAACTCTGGAAACACCATATATTTT.

Details on this clone: Sequence at one end of the junction differs from germline and may be a read error. The sample has other DNA sequences that encode this CDR3 too. V gene TRBV7-7 combines with J gene TRBJ1-1, with D possibly TRBD1 on 5 matching bases. Germline-derived CDR1 and CDR2 are SSHAT and FNYEAQ (reference sequence). This CDR3 region has 13 residues. CDR3 protein: CASSRDRNTEAFF. The CDR3 region has the DNA TGTGCTAGCAGCCGAGACAGGAACACTGAAGCTTTCTTT. The complete variable domain, with remaining parts taken from reference TRBV7-7 and TRBJ1-1, reads GAGVSQSPRYKVTKRGQDVTLRCDPISSHATLYWYQQALGQGPEFLTYFNYEAQPDKSGLPSDRFSAERPEGSISTLTIQRTEQRDSAMYRCASSRDRNTEAFFGQGTRLTVV.

The chain carries TRBV27 and TRBJ2-4, with 8 bases identical to TRBD2. This CDR3 region has 15 residues. CDR1 MNHEY and CDR2 SMNVEV come from the germline V gene (reference sequence). The trim removed 3 bases at V and 9 bases at J, leaving 10 bases unmatched. The CDR3 reads CASSFRAGGKGIQYF. The CDR3, as DNA: TGTGCCAGCAGTTTTAGGGCGGGAGGCAAAGGCATTCAGTACTTC.

The chain recombines TRBV7-6 with TRBJ2-7; D perhaps matches TRBD2 (6 bases). V was clipped by 1 base and J by 1 base, with 11 bases between them. CDR1 and CDR2 (germline): SGHVS, FNYEAQ. CDR3 length equals 15 residues. The CDR3 DNA is TGTGCCAGCAGCTTAGATAGTAGCGGTTCCTACGAGCAGTACTTC. Its translation is CASSLDSSGSYEQYF. The full variable domain, rest sourced from reference TRBV7-6 and TRBJ2-7, is GAGVSQSPRYKVTKRGQDVALRCDPISGHVSLYWYRQALGQGPEFLTYFNYEAQQDKSGLPNDRFSAERPEGSISTLTIQRTEQRDSAMYRCASSLDSSGSYEQYFGPGTRLTVT.

This chain connects TRBV6-5 to TRBJ2-5; 7 positions agree with TRBD1. With the DNA end fitting TRBJ2-7 better, the J assignment may be wrong. The germline V gene encodes CDR1 MNHEY and CDR2 SVGAGI. This CDR3 comprises 14 residues. CDR3 amino acids: CASSLYGTADEQYF. DNA for the CDR3: TGTGCCAGCAGTTTGTACGGGACAGCTGACGAGCAGTACTTC.

The chain combines TRBV7-9 with TRBJ2-2, with D possibly being TRBD1 (6 bases). The ends were cut back, 5 bases at V and 6 bases at J, with 13 bases in the middle. In germline, CDR1 is SEHNR, CDR2 FQNEAQ (reference sequence). The CDR3 extends over 14 amino acids. CDR3 sequence (DNA): TGTGCCAGCAGCGTACAGGGAGCCGCCGGGGAGCTGTTTTTT. Translating gives CASSVQGAAGELFF.

The sample holds one count of this clone. This chain uses TRBV27 with TRBJ2-7, with D maybe TRBD1 (5 bases). Germline V CDR1 and CDR2: MNHEY, SMNVEV (reference sequence). This CDR3 has 17 residues. V was pared by 0 bases and J by 0 bases, with 15 bases between. In DNA, the CDR3 is TGTGCCAGCAGTTTATCAGCCGCAGGGATCTTCTCCTACGAGCAGTACTTC. This gives the protein CASSLSAAGIFSYEQYF.

The J gene is TRBJ1-4, the V gene TRBV18; D ambiguous. The CDR3 consists of 18 residues. CDR1 KGHSH and CDR2 LQKENI come from the germline V gene. Between the trimmed V and J ends, which lost 3 bases and 7 bases, there was a span of 24 bases. CDR3 coding DNA: TGTGCCAGCTCACCGAGGGTTAAGGTGGAGCTGGGGTCTGAAAAACTGTTTTTT. Protein sequence: CASSPRVKVELGSEKLFF.

J is TRBJ2-7 and V is TRBV10-2; TRBD2 might be the D (5 bases). The CDR3 covers 14 residues. Germline loops: CDR1 WSHSY, CDR2 SAAADI. Trimming left V 5 bases short and J 6 bases short, with 17 bases between. The CDR3 is CASSTGMITSEQYF. In nucleotides, the CDR3 is TGCGCCAGCAGTACGGGAATGATAACCTCCGAGCAGTACTTC.

This clone occurred a few times. This sequence joins TRBV5-1 and TRBJ2-2; D not resolved. This CDR3 has 13 residues. Germline lookup yields CDR1 SGHRS and CDR2 YFSETQ. Trimming removed 4 bases from V and 9 bases from J, with 13 bases in between. CDR3 coding DNA: TGCGCCAGCAGCCCCGAGGCCGACCGGGAGCTGTTTTTT. It translates to CASSPEADRELFF. The full variable domain, in which reference TRBV5-1 and TRBJ2-2 provide the parts outside the CDR3, is KAGVTQTPRYLIKTRGQQVTLSCSPISGHRSVSWYQQTPGQGLQFLFEYFSETQRNKGNFPGRFSGRQFSNSRSEMNVSTLELGDSALYLCASSPEADRELFFGEGSRLTVL.

In the case of this clone: One end of the junction does not line up with germline, which may come from a read error. The V gene is TRBV12-5, the J gene TRBJ1-1; 9 bases are a match to TRBD1. Germline V gene sequence: CDR1 LGHNT, CDR2 FRNRAP. This CDR3 region has 13 residues. CDR3 DNA sequence: TGTGCTAGTTGTCGGACAGGGGACACTGTAGCTTTCTTT. It encodes CASCRTGDTVAFF. Variable domain in full (rest from reference TRBV12-5 and TRBJ1-1): DARVTQTPRHKVTEMGQEVTMRCQPILGHNTVFWYRQTMMQGLELLAYFRNRAPLDDSGMPKDRFSAEMPDATLATLKIQPSEPRDSAVYFCASCRTGDTVAFFGQGTRLTVV.

This sequence joins TRBV4-3 and TRBJ2-5; tentatively, D is TRBD2 (5 bases). Germline V gives CDR1 LGHNA, CDR2 YSLEER. The CDR3 contains 15 residues. Trimming cost V 1 base and J 2 bases, with 11 bases left between them. CDR3 nucleotides: TGCGCCAGCAGCCAAGGGAGCGGTTCTCAAGAGACCCAGTACTTC. Its translation: CASSQGSGSQETQYF.

The CDR3 sequence: CARVDRREVSEQYF. CDR3 DNA sequence: TGTGCCAGAGTTGACAGGCGCGAGGTCTCCGAGCAGTACTTC. The chain has TRBV21-1 and TRBJ2-7; the table's D call, TRBD1, has no DNA check behind it. TRBV21-1 is a pseudogene segment. The CDR3 runs 14 residues.

This clone has only a few counts. This chain connects TRBV19 to TRBJ1-5; D ambiguous. There are 15 residues in the CDR3. The germline V gene encodes CDR1 LNHDA and CDR2 SQIVND (reference sequence). V gave up 1 base and J gave up 7 bases, with 14 bases separating them. The chain's CDR3 is CASSIVGELGQPQHF. In DNA, the CDR3 is TGTGCCAGTAGTATAGTCGGGGAGTTGGGACAGCCCCAGCATTTT.

This chain joins TRBV19 and TRBJ1-1; D might be TRBD1 (5 bases). Germline V lookup: CDR1 LNHDA, CDR2 SQIVND (reference sequence). Trimming pared 3 bases from V and 1 base from J, leaving 12 bases between. The CDR3 extends over 15 amino acids. DNA for the CDR3: TGTGCCAGTAGTATTTTAGGGCAGGGGAACACTGAAGCTTTCTTT. It is translated as CASSILGQGNTEAFF. The full variable domain, with the rest looked up from reference TRBV19 and TRBJ1-1, is DGGITQSPKYLFRKEGQNVTLSCEQNLNHDAMYWYRQDPGQGLRLIYYSQIVNDFQKGDIAEGYSVSREKKESFPLTVTSAQKNPTAFYLCASSILGQGNTEAFFGQGTRLTVV.

J is TRBJ2-1 and V is TRBV4-1; 9 bases line up with TRBD1. CDR1 and CDR2 from the germline V gene are MGHRA and YSYEKL. V shed 4 bases and J 6 bases; nucleotides not matched to a gene: 1. There are 13 residues in the CDR3. The CDR3 DNA follows: TGCGCCAGCAGCCTGGGACAGGGCAATGAGCAGTTCTTC. Protein product: CASSLGQGNEQFF.

This chain connects TRBV18 to TRBJ2-1, with 8 bases lining up with TRBD2. V was clipped by 9 bases and J by 2 bases; unmatched bases: 3. The CDR3 is 13 amino acids. The germline V gene encodes CDR1 KGHSH and CDR2 LQKENI. The DNA of the CDR3 is TGTGCCAGTAAGCGGGAGACCTACAATGAGCAGTTCTTC. It specifies CASKRETYNEQFF.

This rearrangement joins TRBV28 to TRBJ2-7; TRBD1 matches at 7 bases. The ends lost 6 bases at V and 3 bases at J; junction bases unmatched: 5. The germline V gene has CDR1 MDHEN and CDR2 SYDVKM. CDR3 length: 13 amino acids. The CDR3 DNA is TGTGCCAGCAGCAGCTGGGACAGCTACGAGCAGTACTTC. It specifies CASSSWDSYEQYF.

The rearrangement uses TRBV10-3 and TRBJ1-1, with 10 bases identical to TRBD1. The CDR3 loop spans 15 amino acids. Per the germline V gene, CDR1 is ENHRY and CDR2 is SYGVKD. V lost 3 bases and J lost 5; bases outside the gene matches: 6. CDR3 sequence reads: CAISEDRGQGTEAFF. For the CDR3, the DNA is TGTGCCATCAGTGAAGACAGGGGGCAGGGGACTGAAGCTTTCTTT.

This clone was picked up one time. The chain links TRBV5-4 to TRBJ2-2; 8 bases align to TRBD2. This CDR3 is built from 15 residues. Germline assignment: CDR1 SGHNT and CDR2 YYREEE (reference sequence). With V trimmed by 3 bases and J by 6 bases, 7 bases remained unmatched. CDR3 sequence reads: CASSSPGLGSGELFF. Written as DNA, the CDR3 is TGTGCCAGCAGCTCCCCGGGACTAGGGTCCGGGGAGCTGTTTTTT.